A single sample is the source of the 12 T cell receptor beta chains below, sequenced in a study of identical twins. TCRdb passed the 5' RACE reads through MiXCR, listing each CDR3 protein once. Here the sample spans about 810,000 distinct CDR3 sequences, about 12% being singletons. Another study also made use of these data, one on yellow fever vaccine responses in identical twins.

Sequencing was performed on PBMCs. The receptors were sampled from a woman in her late teens or twenties in good health.

The gene calls are TRBV10-3 and TRBJ1-1; 8 bases fit TRBD1. The CDR3 has 13 amino acids. With 5 bases clipped from V and 4 bases from J, the junction kept 3 bases outside the gene matches. CDR1 is ENHRY, CDR2 SYGVKD, per germline. The CDR3: CAISFDRGTEAFF. CDR3 DNA: TGTGCCATCAGTTTTGACAGGGGCACTGAAGCTTTCTTT.

The CDR3, as DNA: TGTGCCAGCAGTTGGGGGGGGCCTGAAGCTTTCTTT. It encodes CASSWGGPEAFF. The chain uses TRBV12-3 or TRBV12-4 and TRBJ1-1, with TRBD1 as a possible D gene (6 bases). The CDR3 length is 12 residues. The germline V and J ends were trimmed by 4 bases and 6 bases, with 9 bases remaining between them.

This clonotype was seen a few times. J is TRBJ2-7 and V is TRBV28; D tentatively fits TRBD1 or TRBD2 (5 bases each). Per the germline V gene, CDR1 is MDHEN and CDR2 is SYDVKM. With 8 bases removed from V and 3 bases from J, the gap between germline ends came to 17 bases. The CDR3 loop spans 14 amino acids. This chain's CDR3 is CASAHTGTHYEQYF. The CDR3 DNA follows: TGTGCCAGCGCCCATACGGGGACCCACTACGAGCAGTACTTC.

This clonotype was counted a few times. The rearrangement joins TRBV12-3 or TRBV12-4 to TRBJ1-1; unclear D gene. The CDR3 has 13 residues. The V end was cut by 7 bases, the J end by 5 bases, with 14 bases between. The CDR3: CASKILGGTEAFF. CDR3 coding DNA: TGTGCCAGCAAAATACTAGGTGGAACTGAAGCTTTCTTT.

The V call is TRBV7-7, the J call TRBJ1-4; a weak D match, TRBD1 (6 bases). CDR1 is SSHAT, CDR2 FNYEAQ, per germline (reference sequence). The CDR3 is 13 amino acids. With 5 bases removed from V and 7 bases from J, the gap between germline ends came to 11 bases. The CDR3 loop reads CASSQGGAEKLFF. CDR3 nucleotide sequence: TGTGCCAGCAGCCAAGGGGGGGCTGAAAAACTGTTTTTT.

In regard to this clonotype: The junction does not match germline at one end; this may be a read error. V and J are TRBV20-1 and TRBJ2-1; 13 nucleotides line up with TRBD2. CDR3 length: 17 amino acids. Germline-derived CDR1 and CDR2 are DFQATT and SNEGSKA (reference sequence). CDR3 sequence reads: CCASGTSGEVPYNEQFF. CDR3 bases: TGCTGTGCCTCCGGGACTAGCGGGGAAGTACCCTACAATGAGCAGTTCTTC.

The chain joins TRBV11-3 to TRBJ2-7; TRBD2 agrees at 11 bases. The CDR3 totals 16 residues. V was clipped by 5 bases and J by 1 base; unmatched bases: 7. Germline V gene lookup returns CDR1 SGHNT and CDR2 YENEEA. CDR3 bases: TGTGCCAGCAGCAAACTGGGACTAGCGGCTTCCTACGAGCAGTACTTC. Residues: CASSKLGLAASYEQYF.

This clonotype was seen repeatedly, ten times or more. The V and J genes are TRBV4-2 and TRBJ2-1; tentatively, D is TRBD1 or TRBD2 (5 bases each). The CDR3 runs 18 residues. Trimming cost V 0 bases and J 1 base, with 16 bases left between them. Germline assignment: CDR1 LGHNA and CDR2 YNFKEQ. CDR3 DNA sequence: TGTGCCAGCAGCCAAGAAATAGGGACCTTCTCGTCCTACAATGAGCAGTTCTTC. Translating it yields CASSQEIGTFSSYNEQFF.

This clonotype was counted many times. The CDR3 here is CASSLVEVEAFF. In nucleotides, the CDR3 is TGTGCCAGCAGCTTAGTTGAGGTTGAAGCTTTCTTT. The chain employs TRBV7-9 and TRBJ1-1; D ambiguous. Germline V gene sequence: CDR1 SEHNR, CDR2 FQNEAQ (reference sequence). V lost 1 base and J lost 7, with 7 bases in between. The CDR3 covers 12 residues.

This clonotype appeared many times. V gene TRBV6-1 combines with J gene TRBJ1-1, with 8 bases aligning to TRBD1. V lost 3 bases and J lost 1; bases outside the gene matches: 4. The CDR3 has 15 residues. The germline gives CDR1 MNHNS, CDR2 SASEGT. CDR3 residues: CASSDPGQGNTEAFF. The CDR3 DNA follows: TGTGCCAGCAGTGACCCAGGACAGGGGAACACTGAAGCTTTCTTT.

Only a few counts were recorded for this clonotype. The CDR3 region has the DNA TGTGCCATCAGTCCGGGGGAGGATACGCAGTATTTT. Its protein product is CAISPGEDTQYF. This chain joins TRBV10-3 and TRBJ2-3; tentatively, D is TRBD2 (6 bases). CDR1 is ENHRY and CDR2 is SYGVKD in the germline V gene. The CDR3 has 12 amino acids. V was trimmed by 5 bases and J by 6 bases, leaving 9 bases between them.

The chain has TRBV20-1 and TRBJ2-7; the match to TRBD2 covers 13 bases. Unmatched junction bases numbered 6, after V lost 5 bases and J lost 2 bases. The CDR3 is made up of 15 amino acids. In germline, CDR1 is DFQATT, CDR2 SNEGSKA (reference sequence). CDR3: CSAQLAGGPPYEQYF. CDR3 nucleotides: TGCAGTGCTCAACTAGCGGGAGGGCCCCCCTACGAGCAGTACTTC.